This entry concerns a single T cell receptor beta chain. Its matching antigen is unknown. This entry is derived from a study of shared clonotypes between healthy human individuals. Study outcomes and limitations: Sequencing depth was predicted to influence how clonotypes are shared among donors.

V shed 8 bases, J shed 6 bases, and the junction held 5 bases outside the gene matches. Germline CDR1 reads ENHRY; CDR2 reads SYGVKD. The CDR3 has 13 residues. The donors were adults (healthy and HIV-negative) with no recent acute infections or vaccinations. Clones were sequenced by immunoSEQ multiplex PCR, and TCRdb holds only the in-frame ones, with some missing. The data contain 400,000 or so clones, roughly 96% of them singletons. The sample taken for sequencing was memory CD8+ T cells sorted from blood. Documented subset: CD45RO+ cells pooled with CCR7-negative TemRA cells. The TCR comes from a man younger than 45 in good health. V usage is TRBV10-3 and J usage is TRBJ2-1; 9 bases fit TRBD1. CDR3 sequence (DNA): TGTGCCATCGGGGACAGGGACCCCAATGAGCAGTTCTTC. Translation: CAIGDRDPNEQFF.